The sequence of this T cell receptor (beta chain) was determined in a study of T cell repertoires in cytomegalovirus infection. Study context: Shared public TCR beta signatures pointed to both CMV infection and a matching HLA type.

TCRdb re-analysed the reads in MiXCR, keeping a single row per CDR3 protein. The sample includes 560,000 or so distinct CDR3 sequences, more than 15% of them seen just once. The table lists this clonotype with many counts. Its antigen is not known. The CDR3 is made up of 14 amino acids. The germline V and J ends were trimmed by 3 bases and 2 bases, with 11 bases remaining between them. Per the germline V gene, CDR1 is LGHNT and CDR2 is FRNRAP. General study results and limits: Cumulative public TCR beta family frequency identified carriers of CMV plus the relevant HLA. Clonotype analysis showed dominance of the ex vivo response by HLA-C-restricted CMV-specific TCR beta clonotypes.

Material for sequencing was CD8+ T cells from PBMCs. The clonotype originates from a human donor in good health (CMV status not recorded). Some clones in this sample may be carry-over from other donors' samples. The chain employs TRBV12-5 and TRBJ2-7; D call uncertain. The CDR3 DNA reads TGTGCTAGTGGTTTACACCCGTCTACCTACGAGCAGTACTTC. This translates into CASGLHPSTYEQYF.